Listed here are 31 T cell receptor beta chains from one sample, sequenced in a study of OX40 agonist ivuxolimab in advanced cancers. The protocol was immunoSEQ multiplex PCR, while the TCRdb copy is restricted to in-frame clones and leaves out a portion. The sample includes some 73,000 clones, approximately 83% of them seen just once. The sample was CD4+ or CD8+ T cells sorted from blood, taken in a trial of the OX40 agonist ivuxolimab. The receptors were gathered from an adult with an advanced solid tumor such as melanoma, head and neck, liver or kidney cancer.

This clone was recorded a few times. The rearrangement joins TRBV5-8 to TRBJ1-5, with D unresolved. This CDR3 is built from 15 residues. V shed 0 bases and J shed 7 bases, with 14 bases lying between them. Germline V gene lookup returns CDR1 SGHTS and CDR2 YDEGEE. Here the CDR3 DNA reads TGTGCCAGCAGCTTGGCCGCCCGACAATCCCAGCCCCAGCATTTT. Amino acids: CASSLAARQSQPQHF.

The chain couples TRBV29-1 to TRBJ2-7; 8 nucleotides align to TRBD1. This CDR3 spans 15 amino acids. Per the germline V gene, CDR1 is SQVTM and CDR2 is ANQGSEA. Unmatched junction bases numbered 10, after V lost 3 bases and J lost 3 bases. The DNA for the CDR3 is TGCAGCGTTGACGCCGAGGCCGGACAGGGCTACGAGCAGTACTTC. Translating gives CSVDAEAGQGYEQYF.

J is TRBJ1-1 and V is TRBV7-2; no definite D call. Between the trimmed V and J ends, which lost 3 bases and 1 base, there was a span of 12 bases. CDR1 is SGHTA and CDR2 is FQGNSA in the germline V gene. This CDR3 has 15 amino acids. CDR3: CASSFGDTGNTEAFF. In nucleotides, the CDR3 is TGTGCCAGCAGCTTCGGAGATACGGGGAACACTGAAGCTTTCTTT.

This chain uses TRBV4-3 with TRBJ2-3; no firm D call. This CDR3 region has 16 residues. CDR1 is LGHNA and CDR2 is YSLEER in the germline V gene. Trimming removed 0 bases from V and 2 bases from J, with 12 bases in between. The CDR3 DNA reads TGCGCCAGCAGCCAAGAGGGTAGGTCAGACACAGATACGCAGTATTTT. Encoded protein: CASSQEGRSDTDTQYF.

Only a few counts were recorded for this clone. The chain employs TRBV11-2 and TRBJ1-6, with D tentatively TRBD1 (6 bases). Germline lookup yields CDR1 SGHAT and CDR2 FQNNGV. The CDR3 contains 14 residues. Trimming took 5 bases from V and 9 from J, leaving 14 bases between them. The DNA for the CDR3 is TGTGCCAGCAGCCGTACAGGGTTGGGTTCACCCCTCCACTTT. Translating it yields CASSRTGLGSPLHF.

The chain uses TRBV28 and TRBJ1-2; 7 bases map to TRBD1. Losses at the gene ends were 10 bases for V and 9 bases for J; bases not matched to a gene: 17. The CDR3 runs to 14 residues. Germline CDR1 and CDR2: MDHEN and SYDVKM. This CDR3 reads CATRTSTGSMSYTF. CDR3 DNA: TGTGCCACTAGGACCTCGACAGGGTCAATGAGCTACACCTTC.

CDR3 protein: CASSFGTAPSEQYF. In DNA, the CDR3 is TGTGCCAGCAGCTTTGGGACGGCCCCTTCCGAGCAGTACTTC. V is TRBV7-8 and J is TRBJ2-7; D might be TRBD1 or TRBD2, each matching 5 bases. V dropped 3 bases and J dropped 6 bases, with 15 bases sitting between them. Germline CDR1 reads SGHVS; CDR2 reads FQNEAQ. This CDR3 region has 14 residues.

V and J are TRBV11-3 and TRBJ1-3; no firm D call. Germline V gene sequence: CDR1 SGHNT, CDR2 YENEEA. The V end lost 0 bases, the J end lost 3 bases, and 9 bases lay between the germline ends. The CDR3 totals 15 residues. The CDR3: CASSLDGQFGNTIYF. For the CDR3, the DNA is TGTGCCAGCAGCTTAGATGGCCAGTTTGGAAACACCATATATTTT.

V and J are TRBV6-1 and TRBJ1-4, with unresolved D. The germline V gene has CDR1 MNHNS and CDR2 SASEGT. The CDR3 runs 16 residues. V was trimmed by 3 bases and J by 0 bases, leaving 11 bases between them. Here the CDR3 DNA reads TGTGCCAGCAGTGATTTACCCGGCGCAACTAATGAAAAACTGTTTTTT. This gives the protein CASSDLPGATNEKLFF.

The gene calls are TRBV6-1 and TRBJ2-7, with no clear D. CDR1 and CDR2 from the germline V gene are MNHNS and SASEGT. V was trimmed by 4 bases and J by 0 bases, leaving 13 bases between them. This CDR3 has 15 amino acids. The CDR3 nucleotides read TGTGCCAGCAGTGGTCGGGTTATTCACTCCTACGAGCAGTACTTC. Residues: CASSGRVIHSYEQYF.

The chain recombines TRBV5-5 with TRBJ1-4, with TRBD1 as a possible D gene (5 bases). The CDR3 length is 15 residues. The V and J ends lost 1 base and 6 bases respectively, with 13 bases between them. Germline V gene lookup returns CDR1 SGHKS and CDR2 YYEKEE (reference sequence). DNA of the CDR3: TGTGCCAGCAGCTTGCAGGGCAGCTCTGATGAAAAACTGTTTTTT. Translation: CASSLQGSSDEKLFF.

The chain combines TRBV7-9 with TRBJ2-4; TRBD1 matches 8 bases. CDR3 size: 17 residues. Germline V gene lookup returns CDR1 SEHNR and CDR2 FQNEAQ (reference sequence). The J segment lost 3 bases and the V segment lost 0 bases, leaving 7 bases of the junction unmatched. CDR3 DNA sequence: TGTGCCAGCAGCTTAGCTTCAGGGGACAGGAGCAAAAACATTCAGTACTTC. Translated, it gives CASSLASGDRSKNIQYF.

The genes are TRBV30 and TRBJ1-2; 7 bases align to TRBD1. In germline, CDR1 is GTSNPN, CDR2 SVGIG (reference sequence). The CDR3 length is 13 residues. V trimming: 5 bases; J trimming: 8 bases; junction bases outside the gene matches: 11. CDR3 coding DNA: TGTGCCTGGTCTACAAACAGGGGAGAAGGCTACACCTTC. It codes for CAWSTNRGEGYTF.

V and J are TRBV19 and TRBJ1-2; D possibly corresponds to TRBD1 (5 bases). V was pared by 2 bases and J by 5 bases, with 12 bases between. The CDR3 length is 14 residues. Germline assignment: CDR1 LNHDA and CDR2 SQIVND (reference sequence). In DNA form, the CDR3 reads TGTGCCAGTAGTATACCGGGGGAGCAGTATGGCTACACCTTC. Protein product: CASSIPGEQYGYTF. The complete variable domain, with remaining parts taken from reference TRBV19 and TRBJ1-2, reads DGGITQSPKYLFRKEGQNVTLSCEQNLNHDAMYWYRQDPGQGLRLIYYSQIVNDFQKGDIAEGYSVSREKKESFPLTVTSAQKNPTAFYLCASSIPGEQYGYTFGSGTRLTVV.

The rearrangement joins TRBV19 to TRBJ2-5; TRBD2 matches 12 bases. CDR1 and CDR2 (germline): LNHDA, SQIVND (reference sequence). V shed 1 base, J shed 1 base, and the junction held 4 bases outside the gene matches. This CDR3 is built from 17 residues. The chain's CDR3 is CASSIVSTSGGQETQYF. The DNA for the CDR3 is TGTGCCAGTAGTATAGTTTCGACTAGCGGGGGCCAAGAGACCCAGTACTTC.

Turning to this clone: One junction end does not reproduce the germline sequence, and a read error may be involved. J is TRBJ1-2 and V is TRBV19; D unresolved. The CDR3 sequence is 11 residues long. The germline CDR1 and CDR2 sequences are LNHDA and SQIVND (reference sequence). The CDR3 bases are TGTGCCAGTAGTATAGGGGGTGCGACATTCTTC. This translates into CASSIGGATFF.

The rearrangement links TRBV5-6 to TRBJ1-1, with D tentatively TRBD1 (6 bases). The CDR3 contains 16 residues. The germline gives CDR1 SGHDT, CDR2 YYEEEE. The ends were cut back, 4 bases at V and 4 bases at J, with 20 bases in the middle. This CDR3 is CASSPIRGPSSTEAFF. The CDR3 nucleotides read TGTGCCAGCAGCCCGATCAGGGGCCCCTCGAGCACTGAAGCTTTCTTT.

The chain combines TRBV5-1 with TRBJ1-6; D is undetermined. The CDR3 is 14 residues long. Trimming removed 1 base from V and 8 bases from J, with 10 bases in between. Germline values: CDR1 SGHRS, CDR2 YFSETQ. The CDR3 nucleotides are TGCGCCAGCAGCTTGAATTCCGTGGATTCACCCCTCCACTTT. Amino acid sequence: CASSLNSVDSPLHF.

This chain joins TRBV20-1 and TRBJ1-2; TRBD1 is a possible D gene (6 bases). This CDR3 spans 11 amino acids. Germline V lookup: CDR1 DFQATT, CDR2 SNEGSKA (reference sequence). Between the trimmed V and J ends, which lost 5 bases and 14 bases, there was a span of 18 bases. In nucleotides, the CDR3 is TGCAGTGCTTGGACAGCTGGGTCTTGGACCTTC. This sequence encodes CSAWTAGSWTF.

The chain uses TRBV27 and TRBJ2-7; possible D gene TRBD1, 6 bases. V was clipped by 4 bases and J by 7 bases, with 29 bases between them. CDR3 size: 18 residues. Germline-derived CDR1 and CDR2 are MNHEY and SMNVEV (reference sequence). The CDR3 coding sequence is TGTGCCAGCAGTTCTACAGGGTTGCCCCCGTCTTTTTCCCGAGAGCAGTACTTC. This translates into CASSSTGLPPSFSREQYF.

This clone appeared once. Here the CDR3 reads CATSREQGAANEKLFF. In DNA form, the CDR3 reads TGTGCCACCAGCAGAGAACAGGGTGCGGCTAATGAAAAACTGTTTTTT. J is TRBJ1-4 and V is TRBV15, with D maybe TRBD1 (6 bases). Germline values: CDR1 LNHNV, CDR2 YYDKDF (reference sequence). V lost 0 bases and J 3 bases, leaving 11 bases between the germline ends. CDR3 length: 16 residues. Using reference TRBV15 and TRBJ1-4 for the parts outside the CDR3, the full variable domain is DAMVIQNPRYQVTQFGKPVTLSCSQTLNHNVMYWYQQKSSQAPKLLFHYYDKDFNNEADTPDNFQSRRPNTSFCFLDIRSPGLGDTAMYLCATSREQGAANEKLFFGSGTQLSVL.

The chain links TRBV19 to TRBJ2-3; TRBD2 aligns across 8 bases. Germline V gene lookup returns CDR1 LNHDA and CDR2 SQIVND (reference sequence). The length of the CDR3 is 16 residues. After removal of 6 bases from V and 4 bases from J, the junction contained 12 bases not matched to a gene. The CDR3 DNA reads as TGTGCCAGTAGGACTACTGGGCGGGAGGTTGCAGATACGCAGTATTTT. Translation gives CASRTTGREVADTQYF. Looking up the rest from reference TRBV19 and TRBJ2-3 gives the full variable domain: DGGITQSPKYLFRKEGQNVTLSCEQNLNHDAMYWYRQDPGQGLRLIYYSQIVNDFQKGDIAEGYSVSREKKESFPLTVTSAQKNPTAFYLCASRTTGREVADTQYFGPGTRLTVL.

In this sample, this clone turned up once. The chain joins TRBV5-8 to TRBJ1-6; D not resolved. Germline values: CDR1 SGHTS, CDR2 YDEGEE. The CDR3 is made up of 16 amino acids. Trimming took off 5 bases at V and 6 bases at J, with 18 bases between the two ends. CDR3 sequence: CASSSDRVSANSPLHF. CDR3 in DNA: TGTGCCAGCAGTTCTGATCGGGTTTCAGCTAATTCACCCCTCCACTTT.

J is TRBJ1-1 and V is TRBV5-1; D remains ambiguous. This CDR3 has 15 residues. CDR1 and CDR2 from the germline V gene are SGHRS and YFSETQ. The ends were cut back, 0 bases at V and 0 bases at J, with 9 bases in the middle. Here the CDR3 reads CASSLEPVMNTEAFF. CDR3 nucleotide sequence: TGCGCCAGCAGCTTGGAGCCGGTCATGAACACTGAAGCTTTCTTT.

In nucleotides, the CDR3 is TGTGCCAGCAGCTTGGAAGGAGAAACAGATACGCAGTATTTT. Translated: CASSLEGETDTQYF. The rearrangement uses TRBV5-6 and TRBJ2-3; D is unresolved. The CDR3 contains 14 residues. The V and J ends lost 0 bases and 3 bases respectively, with 8 bases between them. Looked up from germline, CDR1 is SGHDT and CDR2 is YYEEEE.

This chain connects TRBV7-2 to TRBJ2-5, with 7 bases fitting TRBD1. CDR3 length equals 14 residues. V was clipped by 1 base and J by 2 bases; unmatched bases: 1. The germline CDR1 and CDR2 sequences are SGHTA and FQGNSA. The CDR3 is CASSLVTGQETQYF. The CDR3 DNA reads TGTGCCAGCAGCTTAGTGACAGGGCAAGAGACCCAGTACTTC.

This chain links TRBV6-5 with TRBJ2-2; tentative D call: TRBD1 (6 bases). V was clipped by 10 bases and J by 4 bases, with 19 bases between them. Germline CDR1 is MNHEY and CDR2 is SVGAGI. The CDR3 has 15 amino acids. The DNA for the CDR3 is TGTGCCATCCTCTTTTTGACAGGATCCACCGGGGAGCTGTTTTTT. This sequence encodes CAILFLTGSTGELFF.

The J gene is TRBJ1-5, the V gene TRBV10-3, with 9 bases aligning to TRBD1. The CDR3 is 15 residues long. The V and J ends lost 10 bases and 7 bases, in that order; junction bases with no gene match: 14. The germline V gene encodes CDR1 ENHRY and CDR2 SYGVKD. CDR3 loop: CASRDPVTGGQPQHF. In DNA, the CDR3 is TGTGCCAGCAGGGACCCGGTGACAGGGGGACAGCCCCAGCATTTT.

This chain links TRBV5-1 with TRBJ1-2, with unresolved D. V was shortened by 0 bases and J by 4 bases, with 10 bases between the two germline ends. CDR1 is SGHRS, CDR2 YFSETQ, per germline. The length of the CDR3 is 14 residues. The CDR3 nucleotides are TGCGCCAGCAGCTTGGACGCGGATACCTATGGCTACACCTTC. Translation: CASSLDADTYGYTF.

The rearrangement links TRBV7-8 to TRBJ2-6, with D maybe TRBD2 (5 bases). With 0 bases removed from V and 1 base from J, the gap between germline ends came to 13 bases. Germline loops: CDR1 SGHVS, CDR2 FQNEAQ. This CDR3 has 18 residues. As DNA, the CDR3 is TGTGCCAGCAGCTTAGCGGGCGTCGGGAATTCTGGGGCCAACGTCCTGACTTTC. Its protein is CASSLAGVGNSGANVLTF.

The chain has TRBV5-8 and TRBJ2-4, with 8 bases fitting TRBD1. The CDR3 is 16 amino acids. Germline V gene lookup returns CDR1 SGHTS and CDR2 YDEGEE. V dropped 4 bases and J dropped 10; count of bases not matched to a gene: 16. DNA for the CDR3: TGTGCCAGCAGCCCGGGGACAGGCTCGTCCCTAGGAATTCAGTACTTC. Its protein product is CASSPGTGSSLGIQYF.